The clone carrying this T cell receptor (beta chain) showed up just a few times. This sample stems from a study of T cells of healthy individuals. This CDR3 region has 16 residues. Between the trimmed V and J ends, which lost 0 bases and 0 bases, there was a span of 9 bases. Germline values: CDR1 SGDLS, CDR2 YYNGEE. TCRdb analysed the 5' RACE reads with MiXCR anew, one entry per CDR3 protein. The data contain more than 60,000 distinct CDR3 sequences, 15% to 20% of them singletons. The TCR originated in a human donor in good health. The chain has TRBV9 and TRBJ2-2, with a weak D call TRBD2 (5 bases). The CDR3 region has the DNA TGTGCCAGCAGCGTAGGGGTGACTACGAACACCGGGGAGCTGTTTTTT. Amino acid sequence: CASSVGVTTNTGELFF.